This TCR beta chain came from a study of T-cell memory formation after mild COVID-19. V was shortened by 5 bases and J by 7 bases, with 8 bases between the two germline ends. CDR3 length: 10 amino acids. The germline gives CDR1 SQVTM, CDR2 ANQGSEA. MiXCR was run by TCRdb on the 5' RACE reads, yielding one entry per CDR3 protein. The sample records fewer than 50,000 distinct CDR3 sequences, 12% being singletons. Sequencing used PBMCs or a T cell subset sorted from them (not recorded which). This TCR was recovered from a man between 18 and 35 years old who had mild COVID-19 (a few samples of this study predate the infection). Cell type and time point are not known. This sequence joins TRBV29-1 and TRBJ1-2; D call uncertain. This CDR3 is CSVFESGYTF. The CDR3 bases are TGCAGCGTTTTCGAGTCTGGCTACACCTTC.